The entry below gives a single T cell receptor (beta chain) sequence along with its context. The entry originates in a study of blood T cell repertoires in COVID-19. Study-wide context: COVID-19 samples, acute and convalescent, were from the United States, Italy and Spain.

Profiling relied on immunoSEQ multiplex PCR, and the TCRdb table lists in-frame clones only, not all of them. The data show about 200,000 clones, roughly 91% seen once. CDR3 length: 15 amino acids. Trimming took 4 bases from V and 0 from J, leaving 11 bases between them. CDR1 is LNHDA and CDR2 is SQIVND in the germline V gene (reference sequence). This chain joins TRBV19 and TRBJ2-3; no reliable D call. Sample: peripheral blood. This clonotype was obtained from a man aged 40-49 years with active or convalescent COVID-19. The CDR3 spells CASSSRLTSTDTQYF. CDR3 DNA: TGTGCCAGTAGTAGTAGATTAACTAGCACAGATACGCAGTATTTT.